Each of the 32 T cell receptor beta chains below was sequenced from the same sample in a study of CD8+CD57+ T cells in acquired aplastic anemia. Genomic DNA served as template for TCR beta VDJ and CDR3 profiling. TCRdb recomputed calls from the reads with MiXCR, one row per CDR3 protein. The top ten clones hold less than 15% of a sample with 150,000 or so distinct CDR3 sequences, around half of them seen once. For sequencing, patients were chosen who had shown expansion of CD8+CD57+ cells by flow cytometry. The sequenced sample was sorted CD4+, CD8+, or CD8+CD57+ T cells (not recorded which) from PBMCs. These receptors came from a human donor with aplastic anemia.

This clonotype was observed once. This chain uses TRBV5-1 with TRBJ1-4; 8 nucleotides align to TRBD1. CDR1 is SGHRS, CDR2 YFSETQ, per germline. The CDR3 covers 17 residues. Trimming removed 4 bases from V and 0 bases from J; junction bases left unmatched: 8. The CDR3: CASSTDAGGPTNEKLFF. In DNA, the CDR3 is TGCGCCAGCAGCACAGATGCAGGGGGCCCAACTAATGAAAAACTGTTTTTT.

This sequence joins TRBV29-1 and TRBJ2-7; TRBD1 might be the D (6 bases). This CDR3 comprises 15 residues. Germline values: CDR1 SQVTM, CDR2 ANQGSEA. V dropped 4 bases and J dropped 3 bases, with 19 bases sitting between them. CDR3 amino acids: CSVVRPRTESYEQYF. DNA of the CDR3: TGCAGCGTTGTACGACCGAGGACAGAGAGCTACGAGCAGTACTTC.

J is TRBJ2-7 and V is TRBV29-1; 9 bases fit TRBD1. CDR3 length equals 14 residues. The V gene's germline CDR1 is SQVTM and CDR2 ANQGSEA. V shed 3 bases and J 4 bases; nucleotides not matched to a gene: 7. CDR3 sequence: CSVDSKDRGYEQYF. The CDR3, as DNA: TGCAGCGTTGATAGTAAGGACAGGGGATACGAGCAGTACTTC.

The chain joins TRBV7-8 to TRBJ1-6; D possibly corresponds to TRBD1 (6 bases). Germline V gives CDR1 SGHVS, CDR2 FQNEAQ. Trimming removed 5 bases from V and 8 bases from J, with 16 bases in between. The CDR3 consists of 15 residues. CDR3 nucleotide sequence: TGTGCCAGCAGCGACGTCCGACAGGTTGATTCACCCCTCCACTTT. Residues: CASSDVRQVDSPLHF.

This chain uses TRBV7-8 with TRBJ2-5; D uncertain. The V end was cut by 1 base, the J end by 5 bases, with 11 bases between. The CDR3 totals 14 residues. Germline assignment: CDR1 SGHVS and CDR2 FQNEAQ. The DNA for the CDR3 is TGTGCCAGCAGCTTAGTGGCTGCTAAGGAGACCCAGTACTTC. It is translated as CASSLVAAKETQYF. Full variable domain (missing parts from reference TRBV7-8 and TRBJ2-5): GAGVSQSPRYKVAKRGQDVALRCDPISGHVSLFWYQQALGQGPEFLTYFQNEAQLDKSGLPSDRFFAERPEGSVSTLKIQRTQQEDSAVYLCASSLVAAKETQYFGPGTRLLVL.

V is TRBV19 and J is TRBJ2-1; maybe TRBD1 (5 bases). Trimming stripped 7 bases from V and 2 bases from J, with 9 bases between. The CDR3 runs to 13 residues. Germline CDR1 LNHDA, CDR2 SQIVND (reference sequence). The CDR3 loop is CASNTGTYNEQFF. For the CDR3, the DNA is TGTGCCAGTAACACAGGCACCTACAATGAGCAGTTCTTC.

This clonotype has at least ten counts. The J gene is TRBJ2-3, the V gene TRBV12-3 or TRBV12-4, with D hard to call. V was shortened by 6 bases and J by 2 bases, with 6 bases between the two germline ends. CDR3 length: 12 amino acids. The CDR3 region is CASSMNTDTQYF. In DNA, the CDR3 is TGTGCCAGCAGCATGAACACAGATACGCAGTATTTT.

The chain is built from TRBV18 and TRBJ2-7; TRBD1 matches 7 bases. Germline CDR1 KGHSH, CDR2 LQKENI. V was pared by 6 bases and J by 5 bases, with 7 bases of the junction left unmatched. The CDR3 extends over 13 amino acids. CDR3: CASSHDRANEQYF. CDR3 sequence (DNA): TGTGCCAGCTCCCACGACAGGGCCAACGAGCAGTACTTC.

The V gene is TRBV24-1, the J gene TRBJ2-1; D remains ambiguous. CDR1 and CDR2 (germline): KGHDR, SFDVKD. Trimming removed 5 bases from V and 9 bases from J, with 16 bases in between. This CDR3 is built from 14 residues. This CDR3 is CATSGAGGFREQFF. CDR3 nucleotide sequence: TGTGCCACCAGTGGGGCAGGCGGCTTCCGTGAGCAGTTCTTC.

The rearrangement joins TRBV7-2 to TRBJ2-7; unclear D gene. This CDR3 is built from 12 residues. CDR1 and CDR2 from the germline V gene are SGHTA and FQGNSA. Trimming cost V 0 bases and J 3 bases, with 3 bases left between them. CDR3 nucleotides: TGTGCCAGCAGCTTAGCGATCTACGAGCAGTACTTC. It specifies CASSLAIYEQYF.

This chain connects TRBV9 to TRBJ2-5; D uncertain. The V gene's germline CDR1 is SGDLS and CDR2 YYNGEE. The V and J ends lost 4 bases and 7 bases respectively, with 14 bases between them. This CDR3 is 13 amino acids long. The CDR3 protein is CASSSPMEGTQYF. In DNA form, the CDR3 reads TGTGCCAGCAGCTCCCCGATGGAAGGGACCCAGTACTTC.

This chain joins TRBV2 and TRBJ2-7; weak D call: TRBD1 (7 bases). Germline CDR1 and CDR2: SNHLY and FYNNEI. There are 14 residues in the CDR3. V was clipped by 10 bases and J by 0 bases, with 16 bases between them. Here the CDR3 reads CATQGDSSSYEQYF. The CDR3 region has the DNA TGTGCCACCCAGGGGGACTCGAGCTCCTACGAGCAGTACTTC.

This clonotype was counted at least ten times. The genes are TRBV14 and TRBJ2-7, with D hard to call. Deletions cut 3 bases from V and 5 bases from J, with 17 bases between. This CDR3 region has 15 residues. Germline V gives CDR1 SGHDN, CDR2 FVKESK. This CDR3 reads CASSQSQTLPDEQYF. CDR3 nucleotides: TGTGCCAGCAGCCAGTCTCAGACTCTCCCGGACGAGCAGTACTTC.

Ten or more counts support this clonotype. V and J are TRBV7-9 and TRBJ1-5; D might be TRBD1 (5 bases). V was shortened by 5 bases and J by 5 bases, with 10 bases between the two germline ends. There are 13 residues in the CDR3. Germline CDR1 reads SEHNR; CDR2 reads FQNEAQ (reference sequence). The CDR3 spells CASSHDRDQPQHF. The DNA of the CDR3 is TGTGCCAGCAGCCATGACAGAGATCAGCCCCAGCATTTT.

For this clonotype: This may be a read error: a much more frequent sequence differs by one nucleotide. CDR3 sequence (DNA): TGTGCCAGCAGCCCCGGGTCTGGTCCCACTTTTCCTTATAGCTACACCTTC. This sequence encodes CASSPGSGPTFPYSYTF. The V and J genes are TRBV9 and TRBJ1-2; D not resolved. V gave up 4 bases and J gave up 9 bases, with 28 bases separating them. Germline assignment: CDR1 SGDLS and CDR2 YYNGEE. The CDR3 is 17 residues long. Using reference TRBV9 and TRBJ1-2 for the parts outside the CDR3, the full variable domain is DSGVTQTPKHLITATGQRVTLRCSPRSGDLSVYWYQQSLDQGLQFLIQYYNGEERAKGNILERFSAQQFPDLHSELNLSSLELGDSALYFCASSPGSGPTFPYSYTFGSGTRLTVV.

This clonotype was recorded many times. V gene TRBV20-1 combines with J gene TRBJ2-7; 7 bases match TRBD1. The germline CDR1 and CDR2 sequences are DFQATT and SNEGSKA (reference sequence). The CDR3 length is 16 residues. The J segment lost 7 bases and the V segment lost 2 bases, leaving 17 bases of the junction unmatched. The DNA for the CDR3 is TGCAGTGCTAGAAATTTTTTTTGGGACAGAGAGAGGGAGCAGTACTTC. Translated: CSARNFFWDREREQYF.

The chain employs TRBV5-1 and TRBJ2-1; 7 nucleotides match TRBD1. The CDR3 is 14 amino acids. Germline trimming cut 1 base from V and 5 bases from J; bases unmatched to any gene: 3. CDR1 is SGHRS, CDR2 YFSETQ, per germline. The CDR3 sequence is CASSLQGQDNEQFF. The DNA of the CDR3 is TGCGCCAGCAGCTTGCAAGGACAGGACAATGAGCAGTTCTTC. The complete variable domain, with remaining parts taken from reference TRBV5-1 and TRBJ2-1, reads KAGVTQTPRYLIKTRGQQVTLSCSPISGHRSVSWYQQTPGQGLQFLFEYFSETQRNKGNFPGRFSGRQFSNSRSEMNVSTLELGDSALYLCASSLQGQDNEQFFGPGTRLTVL.

The V call is TRBV7-8, the J call TRBJ2-7; the match to TRBD1 covers 9 bases. Germline CDR1 and CDR2: SGHVS and FQNEAQ. The junction had 8 bases not matched to a gene; V was cut back by 4 bases and J by 7 bases. The CDR3 has 14 amino acids. Written as DNA, the CDR3 is TGTGCCAGCAGCTCACAACAGGGGGCGGGTGAGCAGTACTTC. Translated: CASSSQQGAGEQYF. The full variable domain, its missing parts supplied by reference TRBV7-8 and TRBJ2-7, is GAGVSQSPRYKVAKRGQDVALRCDPISGHVSLFWYQQALGQGPEFLTYFQNEAQLDKSGLPSDRFFAERPEGSVSTLKIQRTQQEDSAVYLCASSSQQGAGEQYFGPGTRLTVT.

The chain recombines TRBV25-1 with TRBJ2-7; D remains unclear. Trimming removed 4 bases at V and 4 bases at J, with 8 bases between. Per the germline V gene, CDR1 is MGHDK and CDR2 is SYGVNS. The CDR3 runs 12 residues. CDR3 bases: TGTGCCAGCAGTGGATTGGATTACGAGCAGTACTTC. Translating gives CASSGLDYEQYF.

This clonotype was counted a few times. This chain links TRBV27 with TRBJ2-5; 13 nucleotides align to TRBD2. Germline CDR1 MNHEY, CDR2 SMNVEV (reference sequence). CDR3 size: 16 residues. The junction had 8 bases not matched to a gene; V was cut back by 5 bases and J by 5 bases. The CDR3 DNA follows: TGTGCCAGCAGTCCCCGACTAGCGGGGGGTTCTGAGACCCAGTACTTC. Its protein is CASSPRLAGGSETQYF.

The chain has TRBV10-3 and TRBJ1-6; unclear D gene. Deletions cut 6 bases from V and 5 bases from J, with 8 bases between. Germline-derived CDR1 and CDR2 are ENHRY and SYGVKD. CDR3 length: 13 amino acids. CDR3 protein: CAISSKDNSPLHF. As DNA, the CDR3 is TGTGCCATCAGCAGTAAGGATAATTCACCCCTCCACTTT.

The chain recombines TRBV7-9 with TRBJ2-2; D call uncertain. Germline values: CDR1 SEHNR, CDR2 FQNEAQ (reference sequence). V lost 4 bases, J lost 8 bases, and 8 bases lay in between. This CDR3 is 12 amino acids long. CDR3 coding DNA: TGTGCCAGCAGCTCCACCACGGGGGAGCTGTTTTTT. It specifies CASSSTTGELFF.

Concerning this clonotype itself: Without the conserved terminal phenylalanine or tryptophan, this CDR3 likely stems from a read error. The chain uses TRBV7-6 and TRBJ2-7; 7 bases are shared with TRBD1. Per the germline V gene, CDR1 is SGHVS and CDR2 is FNYEAQ. V lost 5 bases, J lost 0 bases, and 4 bases stayed unmatched. The CDR3 length is 14 residues. CDR3 sequence: CASSLRDSSYEQYL. In DNA form, the CDR3 reads TGTGCCAGCAGCCTCCGGGACAGCTCCTACGAGCAGTACCTC.

The chain joins TRBV2 to TRBJ2-5, with 7 bases lining up with TRBD1. Germline CDR1 reads SNHLY; CDR2 reads FYNNEI. CDR3 length equals 11 residues. J was trimmed by 14 bases and V by 7 bases; bases with no gene match: 10. DNA of the CDR3: TGTGCCAGCACCGAGGGGGCAGGCCTATACTTC. Protein product: CASTEGAGLYF. The whole variable domain, filled in from reference TRBV2 and TRBJ2-5, reads EPEVTQTPSHQVTQMGQEVILRCVPISNHLYFYWYRQILGQKVEFLVSFYNNEISEKSEIFDDQFSVERPDGSNFTLKIRSTKLEDSAMYFCASTEGAGLYFGPGTRLLVL.

This clonotype was counted many times. V gene TRBV19 combines with J gene TRBJ2-1; 10 nucleotides align to TRBD2. The V segment lost 5 bases and the J segment 6 bases; nucleotides outside the gene matches: 4. The CDR3 totals 14 residues. CDR1 and CDR2 from the germline V gene are LNHDA and SQIVND (reference sequence). CDR3 coding DNA: TGTGCCAGTAGTTGGAGCGGGGGGGTCAATGAGCAGTTCTTC. This translates into CASSWSGGVNEQFF.

This clonotype occurred many times. The chain carries TRBV19 and TRBJ1-1; D gene unclear. Trimming shortened V by 0 bases and J by 1 base, and 12 bases separated the two germline ends. This CDR3 has 16 residues. Germline CDR1 is LNHDA and CDR2 is SQIVND (reference sequence). CDR3: CASSIDRLDKNTEAFF. The CDR3 DNA follows: TGTGCCAGTAGTATAGATCGTTTGGATAAGAACACTGAAGCTTTCTTT.

The chain uses TRBV2 and TRBJ1-6; no clear D gene. This CDR3 has 13 residues. Trimming shortened V by 8 bases and J by 7 bases, and 12 bases separated the two germline ends. Germline V gene lookup returns CDR1 SNHLY and CDR2 FYNNEI. CDR3 amino acids: CASRGSQNSPLHF. The DNA for the CDR3 is TGTGCCAGCCGGGGAAGCCAAAATTCACCCCTCCACTTT.

As for this clonotype: One base away lies a much larger clone, so this may be a sequencing read error. The chain has TRBV6-1 and TRBJ2-1; D gene uncertain. CDR1 is MNHNS, CDR2 SASEGT, per germline. The CDR3 has 13 residues. CDR3 amino acids: CASTAGPHNEQSF. In nucleotides, the CDR3 is TGTGCCAGCACAGCCGGGCCCCACAATGAGCAGTCCTTC.

This clonotype was seen repeatedly, ten times or more. V is TRBV4-2 and J is TRBJ1-2; perhaps TRBD1 as D (5 bases). The CDR3 loop spans 15 amino acids. The germline V and J ends were trimmed by 2 bases and 2 bases, with 12 bases remaining between them. Germline V gene lookup returns CDR1 LGHNA and CDR2 YNFKEQ. The CDR3 region is CASSQLSTANYGYTF. As DNA, the CDR3 is TGTGCCAGCAGCCAACTATCGACAGCCAACTATGGCTACACCTTC.

In this sample, this clonotype turned up many times. The J gene is TRBJ2-2, the V gene TRBV7-6, with 7 bases identical to TRBD1. CDR3 length equals 13 residues. Unmatched junction bases numbered 3, after V lost 5 bases and J lost 6 bases. Germline loops: CDR1 SGHVS, CDR2 FNYEAQ. This CDR3 is CASSQGDPGELFF. CDR3 in DNA: TGTGCCAGCAGCCAGGGGGATCCCGGGGAGCTGTTTTTT.

The sample holds many counts of this clonotype. The gene calls are TRBV10-3 and TRBJ2-7; D is tentatively TRBD1 or TRBD2 (5 bases each). CDR1 ENHRY and CDR2 SYGVKD come from the germline V gene. The CDR3 spans 15 residues. The ends were cut back, 6 bases at V and 0 bases at J, with 15 bases in the middle. The CDR3, as DNA: TGTGCCATCAGGGGACGTTGGGACGACTCCTACGAGCAGTACTTC. This sequence encodes CAIRGRWDDSYEQYF.

This clonotype was counted many times. The rearrangement links TRBV5-1 to TRBJ2-3, with TRBD2 matching 8 bases. From germline, CDR1 is SGHRS and CDR2 YFSETQ. V trimming: 6 bases; J trimming: 2 bases; junction bases outside the gene matches: 11. The CDR3 sequence is 16 residues long. The CDR3 bases are TGCGCCAGCAAGAGGTCGCCAGCGGGGGCCACAGATACGCAGTATTTT. Translated, it gives CASKRSPAGATDTQYF.